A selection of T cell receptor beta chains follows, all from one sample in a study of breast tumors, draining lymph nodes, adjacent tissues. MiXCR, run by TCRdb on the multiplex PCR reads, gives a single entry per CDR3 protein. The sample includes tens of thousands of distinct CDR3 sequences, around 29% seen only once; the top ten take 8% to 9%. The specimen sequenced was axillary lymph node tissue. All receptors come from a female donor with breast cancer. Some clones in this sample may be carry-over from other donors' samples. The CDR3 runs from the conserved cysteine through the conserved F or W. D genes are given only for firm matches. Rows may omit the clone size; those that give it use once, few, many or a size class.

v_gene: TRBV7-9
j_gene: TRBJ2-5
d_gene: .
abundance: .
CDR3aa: CASSLEGGTQYF
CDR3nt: TGTGCCAGCAGCTTAGAAGGGGGGACCCAGTACTTC

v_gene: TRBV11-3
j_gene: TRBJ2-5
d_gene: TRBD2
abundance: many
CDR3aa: CASSQSGTTGETQYF
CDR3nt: TGTGCCAGCAGCCAGAGCGGGACCACCGGGGAGACCCAGTACTTC

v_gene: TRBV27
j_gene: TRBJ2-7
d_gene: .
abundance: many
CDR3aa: CAWMGASGYEQYF
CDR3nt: TGTGCCTGGATGGGGGCCAGCGGCTACGAGCAGTACTTC

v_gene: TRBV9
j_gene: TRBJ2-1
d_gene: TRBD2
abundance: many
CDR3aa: CASSVGGLAGGKTGEQFF
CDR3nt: TGTGCCAGCAGCGTGGGGGGACTAGCGGGAGGCAAGACTGGGGAGCAGTTCTTC

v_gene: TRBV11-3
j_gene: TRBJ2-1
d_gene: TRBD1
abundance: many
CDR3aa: CASSLAGTGGKGYNEQFF
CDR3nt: TGTGCCAGCAGCTTAGCGGGGACAGGGGGTAAGGGATACAATGAGCAGTTCTTC

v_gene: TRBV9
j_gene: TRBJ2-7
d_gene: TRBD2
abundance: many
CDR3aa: CASSVASGGAYEQYF
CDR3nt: TGTGCCAGCAGCGTAGCCTCGGGGGGTGCGTACGAGCAGTACTTC

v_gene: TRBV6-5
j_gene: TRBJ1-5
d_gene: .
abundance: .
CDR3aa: CASSYGASGGPQHF
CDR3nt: TGTGCCAGCAGTTACGGGGCCTCGGGTGGGCCCCAGCATTTT

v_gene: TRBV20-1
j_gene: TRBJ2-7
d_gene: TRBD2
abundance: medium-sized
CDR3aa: CSAGRAGVVYEQYF
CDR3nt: TGCAGTGCTGGCCGAGCGGGAGTGGTTTACGAGCAGTACTTC

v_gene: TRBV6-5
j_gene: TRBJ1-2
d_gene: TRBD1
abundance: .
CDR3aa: CASRPGQWDGYTF
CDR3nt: TGTGCCAGCAGGCCGGGACAGTGGGATGGCTACACCTTC

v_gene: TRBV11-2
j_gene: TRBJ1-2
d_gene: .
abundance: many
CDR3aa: CASSLLAGTSYGYTF
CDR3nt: TGTGCCAGCAGCTTATTGGCAGGGACTAGCTATGGCTACACCTTC

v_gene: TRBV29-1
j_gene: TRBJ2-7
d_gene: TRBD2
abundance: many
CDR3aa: CSVLNPGLAGLSEQYF
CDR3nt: TGCAGCGTTCTCAACCCGGGGCTAGCGGGATTGTCCGAGCAGTACTTC

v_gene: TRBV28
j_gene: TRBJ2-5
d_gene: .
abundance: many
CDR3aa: CASSLTKPETQYF
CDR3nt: TGTGCCAGCAGTTTAACTAAGCCAGAGACCCAGTACTTC

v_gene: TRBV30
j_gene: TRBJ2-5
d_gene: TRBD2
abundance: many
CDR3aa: CAWGEGTSLKETQYF
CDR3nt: TGTGCCTGGGGGGAGGGGACTAGCTTAAAAGAGACCCAGTACTTC

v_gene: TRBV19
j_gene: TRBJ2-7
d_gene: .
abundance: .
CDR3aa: CASSNLGGVPPHEQYF
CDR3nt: TGTGCCAGCAGTAACTTGGGGGGAGTACCTCCCCACGAGCAGTACTTC

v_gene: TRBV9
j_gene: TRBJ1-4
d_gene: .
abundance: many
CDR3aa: CASSVMMSTEKLFF
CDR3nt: TGTGCCAGCAGCGTGATGATGTCCACGGAAAAACTGTTTTTT

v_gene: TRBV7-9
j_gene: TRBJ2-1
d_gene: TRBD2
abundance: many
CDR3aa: CASSLALAGVSGEQFF
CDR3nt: TGTGCCAGCAGCTTAGCGCTCGCGGGAGTTTCGGGCGAGCAGTTCTTC

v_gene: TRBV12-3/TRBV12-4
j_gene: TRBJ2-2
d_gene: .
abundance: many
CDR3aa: CASSVGSGELFF
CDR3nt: TGTGCCAGCAGTGTCGGAAGCGGGGAGCTGTTTTTT

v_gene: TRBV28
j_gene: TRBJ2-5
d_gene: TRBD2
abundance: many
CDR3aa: CASSGGGAVGQETQYF
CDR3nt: TGTGCCAGCAGCGGGGGGGGGGCAGTCGGTCAAGAGACCCAGTACTTC

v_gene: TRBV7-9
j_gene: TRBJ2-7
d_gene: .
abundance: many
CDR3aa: CASSTSYEQYF
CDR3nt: TGTGCCAGCAGCACGTCCTACGAGCAGTACTTC

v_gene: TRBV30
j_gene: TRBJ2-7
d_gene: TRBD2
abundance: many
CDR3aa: CAWNLAGGAYEQYF
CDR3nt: TGTGCCTGGAACTTAGCGGGGGGAGCCTACGAGCAGTACTTC

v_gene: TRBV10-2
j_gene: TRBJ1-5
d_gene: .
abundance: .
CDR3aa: CASSEPPGGDQPQHF
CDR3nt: TGCGCCAGCAGTGAACCCCCGGGAGGGGATCAGCCCCAGCATTTT

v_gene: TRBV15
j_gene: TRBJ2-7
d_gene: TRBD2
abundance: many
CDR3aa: CATSTAGTSSYEQYF
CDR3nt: TGTGCCACCAGCACCGCCGGGACTAGCTCCTACGAGCAGTACTTC

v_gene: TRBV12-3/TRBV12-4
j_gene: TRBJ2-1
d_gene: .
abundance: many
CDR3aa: CAILIGALNEQFF
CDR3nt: TGTGCCATCCTAATAGGTGCCTTGAATGAGCAGTTCTTC

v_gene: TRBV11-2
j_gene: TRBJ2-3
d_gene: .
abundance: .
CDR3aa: CASSTGRTIATTATQYF
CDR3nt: TGTGCCAGCAGCACCGGACGGACGATTGCTACCACAGCTACGCAGTATTTT

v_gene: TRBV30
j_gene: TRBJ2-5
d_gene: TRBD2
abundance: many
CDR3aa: CAWSPGTSRTQETQYF
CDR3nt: TGTGCCTGGAGCCCCGGGACTAGCCGAACTCAAGAGACCCAGTACTTC